The entry that follows covers one T cell receptor beta chain sequence. What it recognizes is unknown. These data belong to a study of shared clonotypes between healthy human individuals. The study's findings and limits: Non-shared clonotypes had lower generation probabilities than those shared by all four donors.

The CDR3 is 15 residues long. CDR1 and CDR2 (germline): SGHVS, FQNEAQ. The V end lost 0 bases, the J end lost 5 bases, and 11 bases lay between the germline ends. The table came from immunoSEQ multiplex PCR; TCRdb's copy has only in-frame clones and leaves some out. This sample has 2 million to 3 million clones, with approximately 93% found just once. This sequence joins TRBV7-8 and TRBJ1-5, with unresolved D. This clonotype was obtained from a man in his late teens or twenties in good health. Some clones in this sample may be carry-over from other donors' samples. Sequences were obtained from naive CD4+ T cells from PBMCs. The sample's subset: CD45RA+ positively selected. CDR3 DNA: TGTGCCAGCAGCTTAGCGCCCAGGCGGGATCAGCCCCAGCATTTT. The encoded protein is CASSLAPRRDQPQHF.